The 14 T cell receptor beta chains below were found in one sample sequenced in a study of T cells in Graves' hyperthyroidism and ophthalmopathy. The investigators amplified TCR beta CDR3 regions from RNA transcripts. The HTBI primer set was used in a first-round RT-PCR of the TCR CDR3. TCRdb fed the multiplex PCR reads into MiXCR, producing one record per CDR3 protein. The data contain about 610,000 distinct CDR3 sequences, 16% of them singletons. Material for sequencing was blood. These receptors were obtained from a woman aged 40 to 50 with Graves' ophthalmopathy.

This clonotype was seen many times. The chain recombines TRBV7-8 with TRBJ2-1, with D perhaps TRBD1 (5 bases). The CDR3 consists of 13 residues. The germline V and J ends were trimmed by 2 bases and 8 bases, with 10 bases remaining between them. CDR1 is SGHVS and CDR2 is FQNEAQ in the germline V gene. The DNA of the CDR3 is TGTGCCAGCAGCTTATCAGGGAATTATGAGCAGTTCTTC. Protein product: CASSLSGNYEQFF.

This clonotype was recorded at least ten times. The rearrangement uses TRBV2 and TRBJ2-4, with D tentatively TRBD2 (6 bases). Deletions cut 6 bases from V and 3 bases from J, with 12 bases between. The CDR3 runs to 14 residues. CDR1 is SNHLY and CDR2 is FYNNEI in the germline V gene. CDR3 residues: CASRSGLNKNIQYF. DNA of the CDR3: TGTGCCAGCAGAAGCGGGCTAAACAAAAACATTCAGTACTTC.

The DNA of the CDR3 is TGTGCCAGCAGCTTAACTGGTTTCGGCCAGCCCCAGCATTTT. It translates to CASSLTGFGQPQHF. This chain joins TRBV7-2 and TRBJ1-5, with unresolved D. Germline V gene data show CDR1 as SGHTA and CDR2 as FQGNSA. The CDR3 covers 14 residues. The ends were cut back, 2 bases at V and 7 bases at J, with 12 bases in the middle.

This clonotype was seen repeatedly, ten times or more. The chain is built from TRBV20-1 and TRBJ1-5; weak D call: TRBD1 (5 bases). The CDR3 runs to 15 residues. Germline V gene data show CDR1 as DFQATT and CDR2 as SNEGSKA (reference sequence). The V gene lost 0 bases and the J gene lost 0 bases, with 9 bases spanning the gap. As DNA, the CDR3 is TGCAGTGCTAGAGAACAGGTTCATAGCAATCAGCCCCAGCATTTT. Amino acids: CSAREQVHSNQPQHF.

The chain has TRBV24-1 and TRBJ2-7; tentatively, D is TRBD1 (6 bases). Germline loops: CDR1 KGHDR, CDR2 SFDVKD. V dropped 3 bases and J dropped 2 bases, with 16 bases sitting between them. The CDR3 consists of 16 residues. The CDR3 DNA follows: TGTGCCACCAGTGATAACACAGGGAAGGCTACCTACGAGCAGTACTTC. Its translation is CATSDNTGKATYEQYF.

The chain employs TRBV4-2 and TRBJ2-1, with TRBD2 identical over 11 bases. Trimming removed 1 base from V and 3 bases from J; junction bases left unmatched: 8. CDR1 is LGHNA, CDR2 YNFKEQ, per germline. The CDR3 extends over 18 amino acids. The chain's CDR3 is CASSQVAGGGGIYNEQFF. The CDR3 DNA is TGTGCCAGCAGCCAAGTAGCGGGAGGGGGAGGGATCTACAATGAGCAGTTCTTC.

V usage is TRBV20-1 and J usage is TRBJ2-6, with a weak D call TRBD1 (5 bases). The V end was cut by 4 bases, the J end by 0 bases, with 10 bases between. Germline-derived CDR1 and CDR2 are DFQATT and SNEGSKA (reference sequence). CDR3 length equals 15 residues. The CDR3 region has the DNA TGCAGTGCTACAGGGATTTACTCTGGGGCCAACGTCCTGACTTTC. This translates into CSATGIYSGANVLTF.

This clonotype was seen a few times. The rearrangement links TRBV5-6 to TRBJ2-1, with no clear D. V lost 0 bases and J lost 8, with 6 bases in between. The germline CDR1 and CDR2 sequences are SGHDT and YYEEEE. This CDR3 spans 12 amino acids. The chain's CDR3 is CASSLVSDEQFF. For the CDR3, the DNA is TGTGCCAGCAGCTTGGTAAGCGATGAGCAGTTCTTC.

DNA for the CDR3: TGCGCCAGCAGCCTCCCCCGAAGCACAGATACGCAGTATTTT. It translates to CASSLPRSTDTQYF. The genes are TRBV5-1 and TRBJ2-3; D gene uncertain. CDR1 SGHRS and CDR2 YFSETQ come from the germline V gene. CDR3 length: 14 residues. V was cut by 4 bases and J by 0 bases, with 9 bases left in between.

CDR3 region: CASSFDSISGYTF. CDR3 DNA sequence: TGTGCCAGCAGTTTCGACAGTATTTCGGGCTACACCTTC. This chain joins TRBV6-1 and TRBJ1-2; the D gene is possibly TRBD1 (5 bases). This CDR3 region has 13 residues. CDR1 and CDR2 from the germline V gene are MNHNS and SASEGT. V lost 5 bases and J 8 bases, leaving 15 bases between the germline ends.

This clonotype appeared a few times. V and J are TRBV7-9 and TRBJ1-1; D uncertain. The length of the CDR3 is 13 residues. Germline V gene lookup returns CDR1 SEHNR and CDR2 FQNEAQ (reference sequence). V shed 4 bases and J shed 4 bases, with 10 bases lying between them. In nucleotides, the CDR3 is TGTGCCAGCAGCTACACTGACGGCACTGAAGCTTTCTTT. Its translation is CASSYTDGTEAFF.

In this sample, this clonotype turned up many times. CDR3 bases: TGTGCCAGCAGCCTAACAGGGGGCCTGAACACTGAAGCTTTCTTT. Its protein is CASSLTGGLNTEAFF. The V gene is TRBV11-2, the J gene TRBJ1-1; 9 nucleotides agree with TRBD1. V shed 5 bases, J shed 0 bases, and the junction held 4 bases outside the gene matches. The CDR3 totals 15 residues. Germline V gene sequence: CDR1 SGHAT, CDR2 FQNNGV.

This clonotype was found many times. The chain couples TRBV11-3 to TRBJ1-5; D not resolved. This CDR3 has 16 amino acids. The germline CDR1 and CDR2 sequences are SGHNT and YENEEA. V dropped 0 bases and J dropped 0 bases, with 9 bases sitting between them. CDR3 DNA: TGTGCCAGCAGCTTAGATAAGGGATATAGCAATCAGCCCCAGCATTTT. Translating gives CASSLDKGYSNQPQHF.

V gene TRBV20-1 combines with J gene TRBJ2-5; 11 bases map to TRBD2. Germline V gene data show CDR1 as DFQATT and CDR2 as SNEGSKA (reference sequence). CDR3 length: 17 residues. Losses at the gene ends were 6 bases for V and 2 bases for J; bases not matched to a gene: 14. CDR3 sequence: CSARSGGASGGQETQYF. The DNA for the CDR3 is TGCAGTGCCAGAAGCGGGGGGGCTAGCGGGGGGCAAGAGACCCAGTACTTC.